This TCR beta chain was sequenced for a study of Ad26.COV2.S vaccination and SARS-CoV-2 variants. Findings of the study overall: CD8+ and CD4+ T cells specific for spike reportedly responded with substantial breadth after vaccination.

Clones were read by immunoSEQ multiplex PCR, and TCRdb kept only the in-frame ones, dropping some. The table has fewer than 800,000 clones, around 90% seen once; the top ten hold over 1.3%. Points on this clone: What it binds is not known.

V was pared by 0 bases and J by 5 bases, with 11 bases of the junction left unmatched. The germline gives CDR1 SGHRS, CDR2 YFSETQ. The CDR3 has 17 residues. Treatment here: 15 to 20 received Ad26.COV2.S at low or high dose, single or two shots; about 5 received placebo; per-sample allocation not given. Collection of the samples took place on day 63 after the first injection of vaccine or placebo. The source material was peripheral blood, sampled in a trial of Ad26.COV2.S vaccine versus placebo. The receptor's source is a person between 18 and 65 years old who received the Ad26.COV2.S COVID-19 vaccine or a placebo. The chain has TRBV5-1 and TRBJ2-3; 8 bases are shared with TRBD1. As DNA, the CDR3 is TGCGCCAGCAGCTTGGAATTGTCAGGGGGCGCGAGAGATACGCAGTATTTT. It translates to CASSLELSGGARDTQYF.